What follows describes a single TCR beta chain. The data originate from a study of T cells in Graves' hyperthyroidism and ophthalmopathy. Researchers took RNA transcripts and amplified the TCR beta CDR3 regions from them. Primed by the HTBI set, a first-round RT-PCR was run on the TCR CDR3. TCRdb itself ran the multiplex PCR reads through MiXCR, one entry per CDR3 protein. Among around 700,000 distinct CDR3 sequences listed, roughly 32% were seen once. In germline, CDR1 is MNHEY, CDR2 SVGAGI. The CDR3 loop spans 15 amino acids. Trimming took off 4 bases at V and 8 bases at J, with 17 bases between the two ends.

This TCR derives from a woman in her forties with Graves' hyperthyroidism. This rearrangement joins TRBV6-5 to TRBJ2-2; possibly TRBD1 for D (5 bases). Sequences were obtained from blood. CDR3 sequence (DNA): TGTGCCAGCAGTTTTTCGGCAGGGAAAGGGGGGGAGCTGTTTTTT. Amino acid sequence: CASSFSAGKGGELFF.